This T cell receptor beta chain was sequenced in a study of T cells after yellow fever vaccination. V gave up 5 bases and J gave up 5 bases; unmatched junction bases: 5. The CDR3 runs 13 residues. Germline CDR1 is SEHNR and CDR2 is FQNEAQ (reference sequence). The table lists this clonotype with many counts. TCRdb independently ran MiXCR on the 5' RACE reads; one entry per CDR3 protein. The profile shows 45,000 to 60,000 distinct CDR3 sequences, 6.5% to 8% of them singletons. The V and J genes are TRBV7-9 and TRBJ2-7; TRBD1 matches at 8 bases. This clonotype was sampled from a man between 18 and 29 years old who received the YFV17D yellow fever vaccine. This material consisted of CD8+ T cells not binding an NS4B(214-222) dextramer, sorted from PBMCs, taken more than 40 days after the first yellow fever vaccination. CDR3 coding DNA: TGTGCCAGCAGCCCCGACAGGGGTGACGAGCAGTACGTC. This translates into CASSPDRGDEQYV.